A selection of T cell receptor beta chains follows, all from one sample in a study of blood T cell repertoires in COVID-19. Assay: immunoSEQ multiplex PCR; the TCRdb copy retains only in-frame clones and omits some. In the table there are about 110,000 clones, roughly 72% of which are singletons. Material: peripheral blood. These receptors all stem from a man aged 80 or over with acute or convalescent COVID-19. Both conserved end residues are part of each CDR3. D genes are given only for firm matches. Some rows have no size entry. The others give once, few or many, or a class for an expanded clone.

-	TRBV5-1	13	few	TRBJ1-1	CASSRAGGFEAFF	TGCGCCAGCAGCCGCGCGGGCGGATTTGAAGCTTTCTTT
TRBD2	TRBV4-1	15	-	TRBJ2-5	CASSRKGLGGETQYF	TGCGCCAGCAGCCGCAAGGGACTAGGCGGGGAGACCCAGTACTTC
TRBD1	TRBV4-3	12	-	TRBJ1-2	CASSQYRGGYTF	TGCGCCAGCAGCCAGTACAGGGGGGGCTACACCTTC
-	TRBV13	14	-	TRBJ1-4	CASSLRGRSEKLFF	TGTGCCAGCAGCTTACGAGGGCGCAGTGAAAAACTGTTTTTT
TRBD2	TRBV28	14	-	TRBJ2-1	CASSEGTRVNEQFF	TGTGCCAGCAGCGAAGGGACTAGGGTCAATGAGCAGTTCTTC
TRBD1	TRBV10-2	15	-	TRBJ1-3	CASTGQAFGSSAIYF	TGCGCCAGCACCGGACAGGCCTTTGGCTCGAGCGCCATATATTTT
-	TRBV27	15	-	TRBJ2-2	CASSTAGRGTGELFF	TGTGCCAGCAGTACCGCAGGAAGGGGGACCGGGGAGCTGTTTTTT
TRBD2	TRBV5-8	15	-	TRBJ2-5	CASSLYLGGGETQYF	TGTGCCAGCAGCTTGTATCTGGGGGGAGGGGAGACCCAGTACTTC
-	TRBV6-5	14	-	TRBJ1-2	CASSYYQGSNGYTF	TGTGCCAGCAGTTACTATCAGGGTTCTAATGGCTACACCTTC
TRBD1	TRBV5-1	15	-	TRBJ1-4	CASSSGQGAREKLFF	TGCGCCAGCAGCTCTGGACAGGGGGCCAGGGAAAAACTGTTTTTT
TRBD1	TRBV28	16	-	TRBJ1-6	CASSPGGITYNSPLHF	TGTGCCAGCAGTCCAGGGGGCATAACCTATAATTCACCCCTCCACTTT
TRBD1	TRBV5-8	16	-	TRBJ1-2	CASSSLGTAANYGYTF	TGTGCCAGCAGTTCACTTGGGACAGCTGCTAACTATGGCTACACCTTC
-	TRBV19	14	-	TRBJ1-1	CASREEGRLYEAFF	TGTGCCAGTAGGGAGGAAGGCAGACTCTATGAAGCTTTCTTT
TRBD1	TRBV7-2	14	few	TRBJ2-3	CASNLDRGSNTQYF	TGTGCCAGCAATTTGGACAGGGGGTCAAATACGCAGTATTTT
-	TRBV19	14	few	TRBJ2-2	CASSVQTNTGELFF	TGTGCCAGTAGTGTCCAGACGAACACCGGGGAGCTGTTTTTT
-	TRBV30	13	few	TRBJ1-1	CAWSASLRTEAFF	TGTGCCTGGAGCGCGAGTTTACGTACTGAAGCTTTCTTT
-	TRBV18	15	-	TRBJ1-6	CASSPPTEPNSPLHF	TGTGCCAGCTCACCACCCACAGAGCCAAATTCACCCCTCCACTTT
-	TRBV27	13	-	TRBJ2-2	CASSLRFSGELFF	TGTGCCAGCAGTTTGCGGTTTAGTGGGGAGCTGTTTTTT
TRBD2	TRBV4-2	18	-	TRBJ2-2	CASSQEALAGTNTGELFF	TGTGCCAGCAGCCAAGAAGCCCTAGCGGGAACGAACACCGGGGAGCTGTTTTTT
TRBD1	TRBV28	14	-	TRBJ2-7	CASGPTGGRDEQYF	TGTGCCAGCGGGCCGACAGGGGGACGGGACGAGCAGTACTTC
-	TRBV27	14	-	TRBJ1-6	CASSLRGGGSPLHF	TGTGCCAGCAGTTTAAGGGGGGGAGGGTCACCCCTCCACTTT
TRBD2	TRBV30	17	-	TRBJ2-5	CAWSVWASGKYQETQYF	TGTGCCTGGAGTGTATGGGCTAGCGGGAAGTACCAAGAGACCCAGTACTTC
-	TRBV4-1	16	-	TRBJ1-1	CASSPQGKGMNTEAFF	TGCGCCAGCAGCCCCCAAGGGAAGGGGATGAACACTGAAGCTTTCTTT
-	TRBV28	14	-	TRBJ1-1	CASRNRVGATEAFF	TGTGCCAGCAGAAACCGCGTAGGAGCCACTGAAGCTTTCTTT
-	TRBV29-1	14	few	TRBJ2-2	CSVDNRRNTGELFF	TGCAGCGTTGACAACAGGCGTAACACCGGGGAGCTGTTTTTT
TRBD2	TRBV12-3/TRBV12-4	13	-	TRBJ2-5	CASSFDGGETQYF	TGTGCCAGCAGTTTCGACGGGGGGGAGACCCAGTACTTC
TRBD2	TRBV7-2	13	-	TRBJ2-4	CASSRTSDNIQYF	TGTGCCAGCAGCCGGACTAGCGATAACATTCAGTACTTC
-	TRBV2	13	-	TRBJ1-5	CASRRQENQPQHF	TGTGCCAGCAGAAGACAGGAAAATCAGCCCCAGCATTTT
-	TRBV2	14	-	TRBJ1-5	CASSEWTENQPQHF	TGTGCCAGCAGTGAGTGGACAGAGAATCAGCCCCAGCATTTT
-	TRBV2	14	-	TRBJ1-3	CASSLGVTGNTIYF	TGTGCCAGCAGCTTAGGAGTGACTGGAAACACCATATATTTT
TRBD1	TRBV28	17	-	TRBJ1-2	CACRGRDRDNFGYGYTF	TGTGCCTGCCGTGGTCGGGACAGGGATAATTTTGGCTATGGCTACACCTTC
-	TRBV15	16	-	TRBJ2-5	CATSRDSWRRGETQYF	TGTGCCACCAGCAGAGATTCTTGGCGGAGAGGGGAGACCCAGTACTTC
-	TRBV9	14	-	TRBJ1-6	CASSVDGGGSPLHF	TGTGCCAGCAGCGTAGATGGGGGGGGATCACCCCTCCACTTT